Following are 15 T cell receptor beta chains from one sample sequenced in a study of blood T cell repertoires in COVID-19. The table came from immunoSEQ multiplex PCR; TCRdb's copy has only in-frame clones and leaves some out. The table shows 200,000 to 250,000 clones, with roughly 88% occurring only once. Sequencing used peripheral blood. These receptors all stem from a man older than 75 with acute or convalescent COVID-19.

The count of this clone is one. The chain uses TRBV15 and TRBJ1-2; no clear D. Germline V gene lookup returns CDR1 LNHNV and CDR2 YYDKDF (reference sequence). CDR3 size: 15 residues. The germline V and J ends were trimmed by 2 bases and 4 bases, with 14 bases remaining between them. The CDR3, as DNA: TGTGCCACCAGCAGACCCACCGCAGGCTTCTATGGCTACACCTTC. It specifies CATSRPTAGFYGYTF.

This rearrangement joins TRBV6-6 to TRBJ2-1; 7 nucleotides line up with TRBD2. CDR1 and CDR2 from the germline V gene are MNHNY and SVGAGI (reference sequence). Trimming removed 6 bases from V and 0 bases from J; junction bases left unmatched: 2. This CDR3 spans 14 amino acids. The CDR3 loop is CASRGGSSYNEQFF. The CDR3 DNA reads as TGTGCCAGCAGAGGCGGGAGCTCCTACAATGAGCAGTTCTTC.

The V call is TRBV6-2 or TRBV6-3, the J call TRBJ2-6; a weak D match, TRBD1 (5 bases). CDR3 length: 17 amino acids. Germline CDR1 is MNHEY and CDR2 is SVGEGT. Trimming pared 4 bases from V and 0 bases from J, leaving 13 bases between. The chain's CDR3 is CASSWNRRSSGANVLTF. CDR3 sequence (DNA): TGTGCCAGCAGTTGGAACAGGCGGTCCTCTGGGGCCAACGTCCTGACTTTC.

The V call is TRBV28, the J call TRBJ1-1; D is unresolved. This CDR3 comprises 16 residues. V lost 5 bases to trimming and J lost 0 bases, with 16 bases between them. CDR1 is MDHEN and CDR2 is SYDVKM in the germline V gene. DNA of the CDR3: TGTGCCAGCAGTCCTGTCTTGGAGGTCATGAACACTGAAGCTTTCTTT. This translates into CASSPVLEVMNTEAFF.

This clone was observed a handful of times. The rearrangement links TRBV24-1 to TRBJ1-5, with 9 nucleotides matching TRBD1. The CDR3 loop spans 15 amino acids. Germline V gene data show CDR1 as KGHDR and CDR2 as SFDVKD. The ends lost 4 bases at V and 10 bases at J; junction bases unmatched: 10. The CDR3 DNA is TGTGCCACCAGTGAGCCTGGACAGGGGTCTCGACCCCAGCATTTT. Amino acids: CATSEPGQGSRPQHF.

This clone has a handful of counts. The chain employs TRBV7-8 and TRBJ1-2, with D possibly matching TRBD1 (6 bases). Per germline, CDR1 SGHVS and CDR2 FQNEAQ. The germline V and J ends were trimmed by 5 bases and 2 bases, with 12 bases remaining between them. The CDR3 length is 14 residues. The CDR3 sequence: CASSPRQANYGYTF. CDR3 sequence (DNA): TGTGCCAGCAGCCCCCGACAGGCGAACTATGGCTACACCTTC.

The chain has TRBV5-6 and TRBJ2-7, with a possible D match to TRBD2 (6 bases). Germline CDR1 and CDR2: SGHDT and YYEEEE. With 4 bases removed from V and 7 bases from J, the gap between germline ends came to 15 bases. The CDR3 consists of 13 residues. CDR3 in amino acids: CASSTWTAGEQYF. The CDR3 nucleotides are TGTGCCAGCAGCACCTGGACGGCGGGGGAGCAGTACTTC.

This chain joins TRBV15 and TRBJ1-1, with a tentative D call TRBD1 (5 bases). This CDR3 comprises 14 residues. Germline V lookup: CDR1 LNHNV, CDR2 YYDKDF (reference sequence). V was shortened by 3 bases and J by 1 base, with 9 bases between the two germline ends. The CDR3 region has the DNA TGTGCCACCAGCAGCCTTGGACAGAACACTGAAGCTTTCTTT. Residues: CATSSLGQNTEAFF. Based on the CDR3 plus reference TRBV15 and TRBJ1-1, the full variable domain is DAMVIQNPRYQVTQFGKPVTLSCSQTLNHNVMYWYQQKSSQAPKLLFHYYDKDFNNEADTPDNFQSRRPNTSFCFLDIRSPGLGDTAMYLCATSSLGQNTEAFFGQGTRLTVV.

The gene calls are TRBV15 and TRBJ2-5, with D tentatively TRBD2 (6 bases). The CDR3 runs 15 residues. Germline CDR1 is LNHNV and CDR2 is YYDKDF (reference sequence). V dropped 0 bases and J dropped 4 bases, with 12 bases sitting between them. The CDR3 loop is CATSRDRVSGETQYF. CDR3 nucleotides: TGTGCCACCAGCAGAGATCGGGTTAGCGGAGAGACCCAGTACTTC.

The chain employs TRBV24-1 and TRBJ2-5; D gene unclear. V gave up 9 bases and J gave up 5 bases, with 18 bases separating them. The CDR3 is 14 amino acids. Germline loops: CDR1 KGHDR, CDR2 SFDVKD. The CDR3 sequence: CATARRGIQETQYF. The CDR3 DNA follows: TGTGCCACCGCTCGACGAGGAATCCAGGAGACCCAGTACTTC.

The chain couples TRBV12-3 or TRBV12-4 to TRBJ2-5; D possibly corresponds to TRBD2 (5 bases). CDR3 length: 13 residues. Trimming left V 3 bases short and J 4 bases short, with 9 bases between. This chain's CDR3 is CASSLEVRETQYF. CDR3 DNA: TGTGCCAGCAGTTTGGAGGTGAGAGAGACCCAGTACTTC.

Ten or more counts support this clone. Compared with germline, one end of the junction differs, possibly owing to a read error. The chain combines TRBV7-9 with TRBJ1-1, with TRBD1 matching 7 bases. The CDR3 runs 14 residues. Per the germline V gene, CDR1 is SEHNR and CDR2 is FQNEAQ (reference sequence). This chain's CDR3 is CASSLAGKGAEAFF. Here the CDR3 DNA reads TGTGCCAGCAGCTTAGCGGGAAAGGGGGCTGAGGCTTTCTTT.

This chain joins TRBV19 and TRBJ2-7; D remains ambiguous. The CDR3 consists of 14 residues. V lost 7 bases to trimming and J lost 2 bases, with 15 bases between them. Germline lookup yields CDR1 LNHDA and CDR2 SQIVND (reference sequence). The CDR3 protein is CASNPGSTPYEQYF. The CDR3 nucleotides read TGTGCCAGTAATCCGGGTTCCACTCCCTACGAGCAGTACTTC.

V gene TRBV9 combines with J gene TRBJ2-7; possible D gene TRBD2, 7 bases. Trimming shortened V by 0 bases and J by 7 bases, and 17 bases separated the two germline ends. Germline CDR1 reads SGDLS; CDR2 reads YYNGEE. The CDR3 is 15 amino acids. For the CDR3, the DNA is TGTGCCAGCAGCGTAGAGGGAGGGGGAGGAGAGGAGCAGTACTTC. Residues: CASSVEGGGGEEQYF. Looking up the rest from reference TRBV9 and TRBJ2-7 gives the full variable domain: DSGVTQTPKHLITATGQRVTLRCSPRSGDLSVYWYQQSLDQGLQFLIQYYNGEERAKGNILERFSAQQFPDLHSELNLSSLELGDSALYFCASSVEGGGGEEQYFGPGTRLTVT.

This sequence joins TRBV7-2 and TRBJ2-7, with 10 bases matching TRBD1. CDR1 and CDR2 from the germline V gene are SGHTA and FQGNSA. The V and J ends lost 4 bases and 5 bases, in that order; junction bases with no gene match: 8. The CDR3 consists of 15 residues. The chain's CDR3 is CASSWGQGPSNEQYF. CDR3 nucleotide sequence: TGTGCCAGCAGCTGGGGACAGGGGCCATCTAACGAGCAGTACTTC.